Below, one T cell receptor (beta chain) is given with its context. Trimming removed 5 bases from V and 9 bases from J, with 15 bases in between. The CDR3 has 13 amino acids. Germline CDR1 SGHRS, CDR2 YFSETQ. This sample stems from a study of blood T cells in healthy people across ages. For the second PCR, which ran for roughly 6 to 12 cycles, a sample-barcoded 5' primer and a J-beta primer mix were used. TCRdb re-analysed the 5' RACE reads in MiXCR, keeping a single row per CDR3 protein. This sample has some 1 million distinct CDR3 sequences, with around 45% found just once. The gene calls are TRBV5-1 and TRBJ2-1; the D call may be TRBD1 or TRBD2 (5 bases each). The receptor was isolated from a woman in her sixties in good health. Material for sequencing was blood. As DNA, the CDR3 is TGCGCCAGCAGACCCCTCCGGGACGGTGAGCAGTTCTTC. This gives the protein CASRPLRDGEQFF.